The clone carrying this TCR beta chain was picked up many times. The antigen remains undetermined. The data belong to a study of T cells in Graves' hyperthyroidism and ophthalmopathy. Study-wide context: Specimen type is peripheral blood, collected at initial diagnosis prior to any treatment. Study results and caveats: For ophthalmopathy, model prediction preceded onset by a median approximately 6 months.

Exclusions: uncontrolled infection, other autoimmune disease, pregnancy, lactation. Isolation of PBMCs was performed on roughly 9 ml fresh peripheral blood. The CDR3 extends over 14 amino acids. The ends lost 6 bases at V and 4 bases at J; junction bases unmatched: 7. RNA transcripts yielded amplified TCR beta CDR3 regions. With the HTBI primer set, the TCR CDR3 went through a first round of RT-PCR. One entry per CDR3 protein results from TCRdb running MiXCR on the multiplex PCR reads. The table lists hundreds of thousands of distinct CDR3 sequences, about a sixth of them singletons. The chain joins TRBV12-3 or TRBV12-4 to TRBJ2-7; 9 bases align to TRBD1. The source of this sequence is a woman between 35 and 50 years old with Graves' ophthalmopathy. Sequences were obtained from blood. The CDR3 loop is CASRRTGGSYEQYF. The DNA for the CDR3 is TGTGCCAGCAGGCGAACAGGGGGCTCTTACGAGCAGTACTTC.